This entry describes one T cell receptor beta chain. Generated by immunoSEQ multiplex PCR, the TCRdb table keeps only in-frame clones and is missing some. In the table there are some 70,000 clones, about 85% of which are singletons. These data come from a study of blood T cell repertoires in COVID-19. Study summary: From T cells, B-cell-depleted T cells, or PBMCs came the material, which was cDNA or gDNA.

Trimming shortened V by 0 bases and J by 7 bases, and 16 bases separated the two germline ends. Per the germline V gene, CDR1 is SGHRS and CDR2 is YFSETQ. This CDR3 has 16 amino acids. This sequence originates from a man in his fifties with COVID-19, enrolled during active disease. The sequencing sample was made of peripheral blood. The V call is TRBV5-1, the J call TRBJ1-4; perhaps TRBD1 as D (6 bases). The CDR3 region is CASSLGQVGAGEKLFF. The CDR3 DNA sequence: TGCGCCAGCAGCTTGGGACAGGTCGGGGCCGGTGAAAAACTGTTTTTT.